The rows below give T cell receptor beta chains drawn from one sample of a study of Ad26.COV2.S vaccination and SARS-CoV-2 variants. The method was immunoSEQ multiplex PCR; TCRdb's version includes in-frame clones alone and lacks a portion of them. This table has about 350,000 clones, approximately 90% appearing once. The sample consisted of peripheral blood, taken in a trial of Ad26.COV2.S vaccine versus placebo. These receptors all stem from a person aged 18-60 years who received the Ad26.COV2.S COVID-19 vaccine or a placebo. Each CDR3 is given with its conserved first and last residue. D genes are given only for firm matches. The size of a clone is reported for some rows only, either as once, few or many, or as a class for expanded clones.

j_call: TRBJ1-4
d_call: NA
clone_size: NA
v_call: TRBV2
cdr3_aa: CASSEAWGITGTTNEKLFF
cdr3_nt: TGTGCCAGCAGTGAAGCGTGGGGGATCACAGGGACGACTAATGAAAAACTGTTTTTT

j_call: TRBJ2-1
d_call: NA
clone_size: few
v_call: TRBV7-8
cdr3_aa: CASSFWSVSNEQFF
cdr3_nt: TGTGCCAGCAGCTTTTGGTCTGTCTCCAATGAGCAGTTCTTC

j_call: TRBJ2-1
d_call: NA
clone_size: NA
v_call: TRBV19
cdr3_aa: CASRLSDSYNEQFF
cdr3_nt: TGTGCCAGTAGGCTCAGCGACTCCTACAATGAGCAGTTCTTC

j_call: TRBJ2-3
d_call: TRBD1
clone_size: NA
v_call: TRBV10-3
cdr3_aa: CAISGGEGAPTDTQYF
cdr3_nt: TGTGCCATCTCAGGGGGAGAGGGGGCGCCAACAGATACGCAGTATTTT

j_call: TRBJ1-6
d_call: NA
clone_size: NA
v_call: TRBV3-1/TRBV3-2
cdr3_aa: CASSQDTGLNSPLHF
cdr3_nt: TGTGCCAGCAGCCAAGATACAGGGTTGAATTCACCCCTCCACTTT

j_call: TRBJ1-4
d_call: TRBD1
clone_size: NA
v_call: TRBV28
cdr3_aa: CASTGTGGRADEKLFF
cdr3_nt: TGTGCCAGCACCGGGACAGGGGGTCGTGCAGATGAAAAACTGTTTTTT

j_call: TRBJ2-1
d_call: NA
clone_size: NA
v_call: TRBV19
cdr3_aa: CASSIALLNEQFF
cdr3_nt: TGTGCCAGTAGTATAGCCCTCTTGAATGAGCAGTTCTTC

j_call: TRBJ1-4
d_call: NA
clone_size: NA
v_call: TRBV29-1
cdr3_aa: CSARRATNEKLFF
cdr3_nt: TGCAGCGCCCGACGGGCTACTAATGAAAAACTGTTTTTT

j_call: TRBJ2-5
d_call: TRBD1
clone_size: NA
v_call: TRBV5-1
cdr3_aa: CASSPTGGQETQYF
cdr3_nt: TGCGCCAGCAGCCCCACAGGGGGCCAAGAGACCCAGTACTTC

j_call: TRBJ1-1
d_call: NA
clone_size: NA
v_call: TRBV5-1
cdr3_aa: CASSLGMNTEAFF
cdr3_nt: TGCGCCAGCAGCTTGGGGATGAACACTGAAGCTTTCTTT

j_call: TRBJ2-3
d_call: NA
clone_size: NA
v_call: TRBV9
cdr3_aa: CASSLRPFTDTQYF
cdr3_nt: TGTGCCAGCAGCCTGAGGCCGTTCACAGATACGCAGTATTTT

j_call: TRBJ2-7
d_call: NA
clone_size: NA
v_call: TRBV10-3
cdr3_aa: CAISESYGSYEQYF
cdr3_nt: TGTGCCATCAGTGAGTCTTACGGTTCCTACGAGCAGTACTTC

j_call: TRBJ2-7
d_call: TRBD2
clone_size: NA
v_call: TRBV7-2
cdr3_aa: CASGLAGNYEQYF
cdr3_nt: TGTGCCAGCGGCCTAGCGGGAAACTACGAGCAGTACTTC

j_call: TRBJ1-1
d_call: NA
clone_size: NA
v_call: TRBV18
cdr3_aa: CASSPTRPRRDTEAFF
cdr3_nt: TGTGCCAGCTCACCAACCCGGCCGAGGAGGGACACTGAAGCTTTCTTT

j_call: TRBJ2-1
d_call: TRBD2
clone_size: once
v_call: TRBV6-4
cdr3_aa: CASSENTSGGAINEQFF
cdr3_nt: TGTGCCAGCAGTGAAAATACTAGCGGGGGGGCAATCAATGAGCAGTTCTTC